What follows are 9 T cell receptor beta chains derived from one specimen sequenced in a study of control samples from healthy donors and cancer patients. Clones were read by immunoSEQ multiplex PCR, and TCRdb kept only the in-frame ones, dropping some. The sample consists of around 150,000 clones, about 94% of them appearing once. Sequenced sample: blood. Receptors originate from a woman between 40 and 55 years old in good health.

The chain combines TRBV30 with TRBJ1-1; D remains unclear. Germline V lookup: CDR1 GTSNPN, CDR2 SVGIG (reference sequence). This CDR3 spans 12 amino acids. Trimming pared 1 base from V and 4 bases from J, leaving 7 bases between. The CDR3, as DNA: TGTGCCTGGAGTGCCCCCTTCACTGAAGCTTTCTTT. This codes for CAWSAPFTEAFF.

This clone came up once. The chain couples TRBV5-4 to TRBJ2-7; 10 bases map to TRBD2. Trimming removed 4 bases from V and 4 bases from J; junction bases left unmatched: 8. This CDR3 contains 15 residues. CDR1 and CDR2 (germline): SGHNT, YYREEE (reference sequence). The CDR3 DNA follows: TGTGCCAGCAGCCTAAGAACGGGACTAGCGTACGAGCAGTACTTC. This sequence encodes CASSLRTGLAYEQYF.

The CDR3 loop reads CASSLIGAGGAYGYTF. DNA for the CDR3: TGCGCCAGCAGCCTTATCGGGGCAGGGGGCGCATATGGCTACACCTTC. The chain combines TRBV4-3 with TRBJ1-2, with 8 positions matching TRBD1. The CDR3 totals 16 residues. From germline, CDR1 is LGHNA and CDR2 YSLEER. Trimming cost V 4 bases and J 5 bases; bases outside gene matches: 12.

The rearrangement joins TRBV7-2 to TRBJ2-7; D is uncertain. The CDR3 is 15 residues long. The V end was cut by 6 bases, the J end by 5 bases, with 20 bases between. Per the germline V gene, CDR1 is SGHTA and CDR2 is FQGNSA. For the CDR3, the DNA is TGTGCCAGCAGTTTATCCCCGGGTCCAAACCACGAGCAGTACTTC. Protein: CASSLSPGPNHEQYF.

CDR3 region: CASSFGQNTEAFF. Here the CDR3 DNA reads TGTGCCAGCAGCTTTGGACAGAACACTGAAGCTTTCTTT. The chain is built from TRBV5-4 and TRBJ1-1; a possible D gene is TRBD1 (5 bases). V was clipped by 2 bases and J by 1 base, with 6 bases between them. Germline CDR1 SGHNT, CDR2 YYREEE (reference sequence). CDR3 length equals 13 residues.

The chain combines TRBV7-6 with TRBJ1-2; D gene uncertain. Trimming shortened V by 3 bases and J by 0 bases, and 11 bases separated the two germline ends. Germline CDR1 SGHVS, CDR2 FNYEAQ. CDR3 length equals 15 residues. In DNA, the CDR3 is TGTGCCAGCAGCTTTCAGGACGGATCTAACTATGGCTACACCTTC. This codes for CASSFQDGSNYGYTF.

CDR3 nucleotide sequence: TGTGCCAGCAGTGCCCGGACGGTTAGCACAGATACGCAGTATTTT. Its translation is CASSARTVSTDTQYF. This chain uses TRBV6-4 with TRBJ2-3, with unresolved D. CDR3 length: 15 amino acids. Trimming left V 4 bases short and J 0 bases short, with 11 bases between. The germline gives CDR1 MRHNA, CDR2 SNTAGT.

The rearrangement uses TRBV10-3 and TRBJ2-1; D is unresolved. Looked up from germline, CDR1 is ENHRY and CDR2 is SYGVKD. Trimming pared 0 bases from V and 0 bases from J, leaving 6 bases between. This CDR3 is built from 15 residues. In nucleotides, the CDR3 is TGTGCCATCAGTGAGTCCGAAAGCTCCTACAATGAGCAGTTCTTC. This sequence encodes CAISESESSYNEQFF.

The rearrangement joins TRBV27 to TRBJ2-4, with D tentatively TRBD2 (6 bases). Germline V gene sequence: CDR1 MNHEY, CDR2 SMNVEV (reference sequence). The CDR3 extends over 15 amino acids. V lost 6 bases and J lost 5, with 17 bases in between. The CDR3 spells CASRPMAGYQNIQYF. The CDR3 nucleotides are TGTGCCAGCAGACCCATGGCGGGGTACCAAAACATTCAGTACTTC.